The rows below give T cell receptor beta chains drawn from one sample of a study of T cells in Graves' hyperthyroidism and ophthalmopathy. TCRdb ran MiXCR on the multiplex PCR reads and lists one entry per CDR3 protein. The table has more than 650,000 distinct CDR3 sequences, about 15% seen once. The specimen sequenced was blood. These receptors all stem from a woman aged 18-30 years with Graves' hyperthyroidism. Both conserved end residues are part of each CDR3. A D gene is named only where the DNA matches it firmly. Clone sizes are given selectively: once, few, many, or a class where the clone is expanded.

v_call: TRBV27; d_call: TRBD2; clone_size: many; j_call: TRBJ2-1; cdr3_nt: TGTGCCAGCAGTCCCTTAGCGGGGATAACCTACAATGAGCAGTTCTTC; cdr3_aa: CASSPLAGITYNEQFF
v_call: TRBV18; d_call: NA; clone_size: many; j_call: TRBJ2-1; cdr3_nt: TGTGCCAGCTCACCCGGCGGACTCTACAATGAGCAGTTCTTC; cdr3_aa: CASSPGGLYNEQFF
v_call: TRBV20-1; d_call: TRBD1; clone_size: NA; j_call: TRBJ2-7; cdr3_nt: TGCAGTGCTAGAGATCAGGGGGCTAGCTATTACGAGCAGTACTTC; cdr3_aa: CSARDQGASYYEQYF
v_call: TRBV5-1; d_call: NA; clone_size: NA; j_call: TRBJ2-3; cdr3_nt: TGCGCCAGCAGCTTGGCTTCCGCGGCCATTAGCACAGATACGCAGTATTTT; cdr3_aa: CASSLASAAISTDTQYF
v_call: TRBV20-1; d_call: NA; clone_size: NA; j_call: TRBJ2-1; cdr3_nt: TGCAGTGAAGCCTCGTGTAGCGCCTACAATGAGCAGTTCTTC; cdr3_aa: CSEASCSAYNEQFF
v_call: TRBV2; d_call: NA; clone_size: many; j_call: TRBJ2-3; cdr3_nt: TGTGCCAGCAGGCACGCGAGGGAGGGCACAGATACGCAGTATTTT; cdr3_aa: CASRHAREGTDTQYF
v_call: TRBV2; d_call: NA; clone_size: many; j_call: TRBJ2-3; cdr3_nt: TGTGCCAGCAGTGGACAGGCAGATACGCAGTATTTT; cdr3_aa: CASSGQADTQYF
v_call: TRBV6-1; d_call: NA; clone_size: few; j_call: TRBJ2-3; cdr3_nt: TGTGCCAGCAGTGTGGTACGCACAGATACGCAGTATTTT; cdr3_aa: CASSVVRTDTQYF
v_call: TRBV9; d_call: TRBD2; clone_size: many; j_call: TRBJ2-3; cdr3_nt: TGTGCCAGCAGCGTAGGCGGGGGAAGCACAGATACGCAGTATTTT; cdr3_aa: CASSVGGGSTDTQYF
v_call: TRBV30; d_call: TRBD1; clone_size: many; j_call: TRBJ1-5; cdr3_nt: TGTGCCTGGGAAAAGGGACAGCGGGCTAATCAGCCCCAGCATTTT; cdr3_aa: CAWEKGQRANQPQHF
v_call: TRBV13; d_call: NA; clone_size: few; j_call: TRBJ2-5; cdr3_nt: TGTGCCAGCAGCCGTAGCAGGCGCCCCCAAGAGACCCAGTACTTC; cdr3_aa: CASSRSRRPQETQYF
v_call: TRBV11-2; d_call: TRBD2; clone_size: many; j_call: TRBJ2-7; cdr3_nt: TGTGCCAGCAGCACAACTAGCGGGATTACCTACGAGCAGTACTTC; cdr3_aa: CASSTTSGITYEQYF
v_call: TRBV29-1; d_call: TRBD2; clone_size: many; j_call: TRBJ2-1; cdr3_nt: TGCAGCGTGGGCGGGACTAGAGGTCCCTATGAGCAGTTCTTC; cdr3_aa: CSVGGTRGPYEQFF
v_call: TRBV12-3/TRBV12-4; d_call: TRBD2; clone_size: NA; j_call: TRBJ2-1; cdr3_nt: TGTGCCAGCAAGCGAACTAGCGGGAGTAATGAGCAGTTCTTC; cdr3_aa: CASKRTSGSNEQFF
v_call: TRBV7-2; d_call: NA; clone_size: NA; j_call: TRBJ1-5; cdr3_nt: TGTGCCAGCAGCTTGGAGGGCCTTCTTAGCAATCAGCCCCAGCATTTT; cdr3_aa: CASSLEGLLSNQPQHF
v_call: TRBV6-1; d_call: TRBD2; clone_size: NA; j_call: TRBJ2-5; cdr3_nt: TGTGCCAGCAGAGAAGATGGGACTAGCGGGATTACCGCCAAGCGGACCCAGTACTTC; cdr3_aa: CASREDGTSGITAKRTQYF
v_call: TRBV29-1; d_call: NA; clone_size: NA; j_call: TRBJ2-3; cdr3_nt: TGCAGCGTTGCAGGGAAGAGGGGCACAGATACGCAGTATTTT; cdr3_aa: CSVAGKRGTDTQYF
v_call: TRBV20-1; d_call: NA; clone_size: many; j_call: TRBJ1-3; cdr3_nt: TGCAGTGCTAGCCCCAGTCGATCTGGAAACACCATATATTTT; cdr3_aa: CSASPSRSGNTIYF
v_call: TRBV20-1; d_call: TRBD2; clone_size: many; j_call: TRBJ2-7; cdr3_nt: TGCAGTGCTAGAGACCGGGGTGACGGGACTAGCGGGAGGGGAGTGTCCTACGAGCAGTACTTC; cdr3_aa: CSARDRGDGTSGRGVSYEQYF
v_call: TRBV6-2/TRBV6-3; d_call: TRBD2; clone_size: few; j_call: TRBJ2-7; cdr3_nt: TGTGCCAGCAGTTCGTCTAAGGGAGGGCCAAACGAGCAGTACTTC; cdr3_aa: CASSSSKGGPNEQYF
v_call: TRBV20-1; d_call: NA; clone_size: many; j_call: TRBJ2-1; cdr3_nt: TGCAGTGCTAGAGCGGTGACCGGGGCCTACAATGAGCAGTTCTTC; cdr3_aa: CSARAVTGAYNEQFF
v_call: TRBV30; d_call: NA; clone_size: few; j_call: TRBJ1-1; cdr3_nt: TGTGCCTGGAGTGTACTGGGACTGACTGAAGCTTTCTTT; cdr3_aa: CAWSVLGLTEAFF
v_call: TRBV3-1; d_call: TRBD2; clone_size: few; j_call: TRBJ2-1; cdr3_nt: TGTGCCAGCAGCCAAGAAAGCGGGAGGGGCAATGAACAGTTCTTC; cdr3_aa: CASSQESGRGNEQFF
v_call: TRBV4-1; d_call: TRBD2; clone_size: NA; j_call: TRBJ2-7; cdr3_nt: TGCGCCAGCAGCCAACCCGGGACTAGCCCTTTTTTGCACTTC; cdr3_aa: CASSQPGTSPFLHF
v_call: TRBV4-3; d_call: NA; clone_size: few; j_call: TRBJ2-7; cdr3_nt: TGCGCCAGCAGCCAGCAAGGGGGGGGCTCCTACGAGCAGTACTTC; cdr3_aa: CASSQQGGGSYEQYF
v_call: TRBV5-5; d_call: TRBD1; clone_size: NA; j_call: TRBJ1-2; cdr3_nt: TGTGCCAGCAGCTTATACAGGGGGCCCGATGGCTACACCTTC; cdr3_aa: CASSLYRGPDGYTF
v_call: TRBV7-9; d_call: NA; clone_size: many; j_call: TRBJ2-3; cdr3_nt: TGTGCCAGCAGCCTTCTTACAGATACGCAGTATTTT; cdr3_aa: CASSLLTDTQYF
v_call: TRBV7-2; d_call: NA; clone_size: NA; j_call: TRBJ1-5; cdr3_nt: TGTGCCAGCAGCTTAACCTATTATCAGCCCCAGCATTTT; cdr3_aa: CASSLTYYQPQHF
v_call: TRBV24-1; d_call: NA; clone_size: few; j_call: TRBJ2-1; cdr3_nt: TGTGCCACCAGTGATTTGCATGGCGGCCGAGCCTACAATGAGCAGTTCTTC; cdr3_aa: CATSDLHGGRAYNEQFF
v_call: TRBV27; d_call: NA; clone_size: NA; j_call: TRBJ2-2; cdr3_nt: TGTGCCAGCAGTCCCCGGGGGTTGTCCGGGGAGCTGTTTTTT; cdr3_aa: CASSPRGLSGELFF
v_call: TRBV7-2; d_call: TRBD1; clone_size: many; j_call: TRBJ2-1; cdr3_nt: TGTGCCAGCAGCTTAGACTCCGGGACAGGGAGTTATGAGCAGTTCTTC; cdr3_aa: CASSLDSGTGSYEQFF
v_call: TRBV20-1; d_call: TRBD2; clone_size: NA; j_call: TRBJ2-3; cdr3_nt: TGCAGTGCTAGGAAGAGCGGGAGAGCAGATACGCAGTATTTT; cdr3_aa: CSARKSGRADTQYF
v_call: TRBV6-1; d_call: NA; clone_size: many; j_call: TRBJ1-2; cdr3_nt: TGTGCCAGCAGTCGGACCGGGACATCTAACTATGGCTACACCTTC; cdr3_aa: CASSRTGTSNYGYTF
v_call: TRBV12-3/TRBV12-4; d_call: TRBD2; clone_size: many; j_call: TRBJ2-1; cdr3_nt: TGTGCCATCTTAATAGCGGGAGTGGTGAGGAATGAGCAGTTCTTC; cdr3_aa: CAILIAGVVRNEQFF
v_call: TRBV5-1; d_call: NA; clone_size: NA; j_call: TRBJ2-7; cdr3_nt: TGCGCCAGCGGCTTCTCAGGAGGAGCTTACGAGCAGTACTTC; cdr3_aa: CASGFSGGAYEQYF
v_call: TRBV6-2/TRBV6-3; d_call: TRBD1; clone_size: many; j_call: TRBJ1-5; cdr3_nt: TGTGCCAGCAGTTACCGGACAGGTCTTGATCAGCCCCAGCATTTT; cdr3_aa: CASSYRTGLDQPQHF
v_call: TRBV7-9; d_call: TRBD1; clone_size: NA; j_call: TRBJ2-5; cdr3_nt: TGTGCCAGCAGCTTTGGGACAGGGGTGAGAGAGACCCAGTACTTC; cdr3_aa: CASSFGTGVRETQYF
v_call: TRBV7-2; d_call: NA; clone_size: many; j_call: TRBJ1-1; cdr3_nt: TGTGCCAGCAGCTTAGGTGGCCGAAGAGCTTTCTTT; cdr3_aa: CASSLGGRRAFF
v_call: TRBV28; d_call: TRBD1; clone_size: many; j_call: TRBJ2-7; cdr3_nt: TGTGCCAGCAGTTCGCCAGGACAGGGGGACTACGAGCAGTACTTC; cdr3_aa: CASSSPGQGDYEQYF
v_call: TRBV6-1; d_call: TRBD2; clone_size: few; j_call: TRBJ2-1; cdr3_nt: TGTGCCAGCAGTTCGACTAGCCCCGGTGAGCAGTTCTTC; cdr3_aa: CASSSTSPGEQFF
v_call: TRBV14; d_call: NA; clone_size: NA; j_call: TRBJ1-1; cdr3_nt: TGTGCCAGCAGTCCGAATCTGGGTAGGGGCACTGAAGCTTTCTTT; cdr3_aa: CASSPNLGRGTEAFF
v_call: TRBV4-1; d_call: NA; clone_size: few; j_call: TRBJ2-3; cdr3_nt: TGCGCCAGCAGCCAAGATGACTTACGGAGACCCCTAAGCACAGATACGCAGTATTTT; cdr3_aa: CASSQDDLRRPLSTDTQYF
v_call: TRBV7-8; d_call: TRBD2; clone_size: NA; j_call: TRBJ2-2; cdr3_nt: TGTGCCAGCAGCTTAGCGCCTAAGAAGCTAGCGGGAGTCGGGGAGCTGTTTTTT; cdr3_aa: CASSLAPKKLAGVGELFF
v_call: TRBV7-2; d_call: NA; clone_size: many; j_call: TRBJ2-5; cdr3_nt: TGTGCCAGCAGCAAGCGGCCAACTAGTGAGACCCAGTACTTC; cdr3_aa: CASSKRPTSETQYF
v_call: TRBV20-1; d_call: NA; clone_size: many; j_call: TRBJ2-5; cdr3_nt: TGCAGTGAGAGAGGCCCAGGCAGGGAGACCCAGTACTTC; cdr3_aa: CSERGPGRETQYF
v_call: TRBV2; d_call: NA; clone_size: many; j_call: TRBJ1-2; cdr3_nt: TGTGCCAGCTCAAAAGGGTTGGACTATGGCTACACCTTC; cdr3_aa: CASSKGLDYGYTF
v_call: TRBV29-1; d_call: NA; clone_size: NA; j_call: TRBJ2-1; cdr3_nt: TGCAGCGTTGATGGGCTGAGAAGTACAATGAGGCAGTTCTTC; cdr3_aa: CSVDGLRSTMRQFF
v_call: TRBV4-1; d_call: TRBD2; clone_size: NA; j_call: TRBJ2-1; cdr3_nt: TGCGCCAGCAGGGGGTCGGCGGGAGTCAATGAGCAGTTCTTC; cdr3_aa: CASRGSAGVNEQFF
v_call: TRBV29-1; d_call: NA; clone_size: NA; j_call: TRBJ2-1; cdr3_nt: TGCAGCGTTGTCGGCCCTACAAGGGGATACAATGAGCAGTTCTTC; cdr3_aa: CSVVGPTRGYNEQFF
v_call: TRBV28; d_call: TRBD2; clone_size: many; j_call: TRBJ2-3; cdr3_nt: TGTGCCAGCAGTCCTCTAGCGGGCACAGATACGCAGTATTTT; cdr3_aa: CASSPLAGTDTQYF
v_call: TRBV5-4; d_call: NA; clone_size: NA; j_call: TRBJ2-1; cdr3_nt: TGTGCCAGCAGCCAACCCCCACAGGGTAACAATGAGCAGTTCTTC; cdr3_aa: CASSQPPQGNNEQFF
v_call: TRBV6-5; d_call: TRBD1; clone_size: few; j_call: TRBJ2-5; cdr3_nt: TGTGCCAGCAGTTACACCGGGACAGGGGAAGAGACCCAGTACTTC; cdr3_aa: CASSYTGTGEETQYF
v_call: TRBV27; d_call: TRBD2; clone_size: many; j_call: TRBJ2-1; cdr3_nt: TGTGCCAGCAGTTCCGCGGGGGTCAATGAGCAGTTCTTC; cdr3_aa: CASSSAGVNEQFF
v_call: TRBV24-1; d_call: NA; clone_size: NA; j_call: TRBJ1-1; cdr3_nt: TGTGACACCAGTGATTTCCCAGGAGCAGTTCGGTCGGGCACTGAAGCTTTCTTT; cdr3_aa: CDTSDFPGAVRSGTEAFF
v_call: TRBV4-1; d_call: NA; clone_size: few; j_call: TRBJ2-1; cdr3_nt: TGCGCCAGCAGGCTTCTCCTGGCCCCCTACAATGAGCAGTTCTTC; cdr3_aa: CASRLLLAPYNEQFF
v_call: TRBV28; d_call: NA; clone_size: many; j_call: TRBJ2-7; cdr3_nt: TGTGCCAGCAGTTTAATGAGTGAGCAGTACTTC; cdr3_aa: CASSLMSEQYF
v_call: TRBV27; d_call: NA; clone_size: NA; j_call: TRBJ2-7; cdr3_nt: TGTGTCAGCAGGCAAGGACTATCCTACGAGCAGTACTTC; cdr3_aa: CVSRQGLSYEQYF